This TCR beta chain is drawn from a study of shared clonotypes between healthy human individuals. This clone appeared a single time. Its antigen is currently unknown. The authors loaded approximately 220 ng DNA, 30,000 to 35,000 T cell genomes, into sorted-subset replicate PCRs. Sequencing was performed with immunoSEQ multiplex PCR; in TCRdb, only in-frame clones are kept and a portion is missing. The table has approximately 2,200,000 clones, 93% seen once. The J segment lost 7 bases and the V segment lost 2 bases, leaving 5 bases of the junction unmatched. The CDR3 runs 15 residues. The germline V gene encodes CDR1 MDHEN and CDR2 SYDVKM. Terminally differentiated effector memory CD45RA+ cells were left out of the naive CD8 fraction, which was CD45RO-negative and positively selected for CCR7. Findings and caveats of the study: Expectations were that clonotype sharing among donors would be affected by sequencing depth. In four donors, about 5% of naive CD4 clonotypes appeared in common. Clonotypes shared by all four sorted-subset donors had higher generation probabilities than non-shared clonotypes.

The V gene is TRBV28, the J gene TRBJ2-2; 9 bases are a match to TRBD2. The sequence derives from a man aged 18 to 30 in good health. Some clones in this sample may be carry-over from other donors' samples. The sequencing input was naive CD8+ T cells from PBMCs. Written as DNA, the CDR3 is TGTGCCAGCAGTTTACAGGGACTAGCCAGCGGGGAGCTGTTTTTT. Residues: CASSLQGLASGELFF.